Below, 24 T cell receptor beta chains from the same sample are listed, as sequenced in a study of cytomegalovirus exposure and HLA in healthy donors. Vbeta (60) and Jbeta (13) primers were used in the PCR. Repertoires were generated with immunoSEQ multiplex PCR, while TCRdb's copy carries only in-frame clones and drops some. The profile shows tens of thousands of clones, 65% to 75% of them singletons. Sequences were obtained from PBMCs. These receptor sequences come from a man aged 50 to 60 in good health and CMV-seropositive.

The chain uses TRBV5-1 and TRBJ1-1, with 8 bases that match TRBD1. The CDR3 totals 16 residues. V dropped 4 bases and J dropped 1; count of bases not matched to a gene: 9. CDR1 is SGHRS, CDR2 YFSETQ, per germline. As DNA, the CDR3 is TGCGCCAGCAGCACTGGACAGGGCCTCCCGAACACTGAAGCTTTCTTT. Amino acid sequence: CASSTGQGLPNTEAFF. The full variable domain, rest sourced from reference TRBV5-1 and TRBJ1-1, is KAGVTQTPRYLIKTRGQQVTLSCSPISGHRSVSWYQQTPGQGLQFLFEYFSETQRNKGNFPGRFSGRQFSNSRSEMNVSTLELGDSALYLCASSTGQGLPNTEAFFGQGTRLTVV.

This clone was counted a few times. CDR3: CASSLGQGAEAFF. CDR3 sequence (DNA): TGTGCCAGCAGTCTGGGACAGGGGGCTGAAGCTTTCTTT. The rearrangement joins TRBV6-5 to TRBJ1-1, with TRBD1 identical over 11 bases. Per the germline V gene, CDR1 is MNHEY and CDR2 is SVGAGI. This CDR3 comprises 13 residues. V was clipped by 5 bases and J by 6 bases; unmatched bases: 2.

The V and J genes are TRBV2 and TRBJ2-5; TRBD1 is a possible D gene (6 bases). The ends were cut back, 7 bases at V and 7 bases at J, with 16 bases in the middle. The CDR3 totals 13 residues. Per the germline V gene, CDR1 is SNHLY and CDR2 is FYNNEI. In nucleotides, the CDR3 is TGTGCCAGCATTCCCGCCAGGGGCAGGACCCAGTACTTC. Residues: CASIPARGRTQYF.

V gene TRBV5-6 combines with J gene TRBJ1-2; D call uncertain. The germline gives CDR1 SGHDT, CDR2 YYEEEE. The CDR3 sequence is 15 residues long. Trimming took off 1 base at V and 4 bases at J, with 14 bases between the two ends. The CDR3 DNA reads TGTGCCAGCAGCTTGACGGACGCACGGGGCTATGGCTACACCTTC. It encodes CASSLTDARGYGYTF.

In DNA, the CDR3 is TGTGCCAGCAGTGACGGGGTAGCGGGATTGTACCAAGAGACCCAGTACTTC. Translated, it gives CASSDGVAGLYQETQYF. This chain connects TRBV2 to TRBJ2-5; TRBD2 agrees at 8 bases. Trimming removed 3 bases from V and 0 bases from J; junction bases left unmatched: 9. The CDR3 is made up of 17 amino acids. Per the germline V gene, CDR1 is SNHLY and CDR2 is FYNNEI.

This clone has only a few counts. V is TRBV5-6 and J is TRBJ1-5; D possibly corresponds to TRBD1 (5 bases). V gave up 0 bases and J gave up 6 bases, with 10 bases separating them. This CDR3 has 14 amino acids. Per the germline V gene, CDR1 is SGHDT and CDR2 is YYEEEE. DNA for the CDR3: TGTGCCAGCAGCTTGGTGGGGGGTGGTCAGCCCCAGCATTTT. The encoded protein is CASSLVGGGQPQHF.

The chain links TRBV7-9 to TRBJ1-5; TRBD1 is a possible D gene (6 bases). The CDR3 has 15 amino acids. The germline V and J ends were trimmed by 5 bases and 2 bases, with 13 bases remaining between them. The germline V gene has CDR1 SEHNR and CDR2 FQNEAQ (reference sequence). DNA of the CDR3: TGTGCCAGCAGCCCGACAGGAGTCGGCAATCAGCCCCAGCATTTT. It is translated as CASSPTGVGNQPQHF.

This clone has a single count. V is TRBV7-9 and J is TRBJ2-5, with 8 bases fitting TRBD1. Germline loops: CDR1 SEHNR, CDR2 FQNEAQ (reference sequence). V lost 2 bases to trimming and J lost 1 base; unmatched junction nucleotides: 3. This CDR3 region has 15 residues. The CDR3 is CASSLRQGTQETQYF. In DNA form, the CDR3 reads TGTGCCAGCAGCTTACGACAGGGGACCCAAGAGACCCAGTACTTC.

The chain combines TRBV7-8 with TRBJ1-5; perhaps TRBD1 as D (5 bases). This CDR3 contains 13 residues. V lost 5 bases, J lost 5 bases, and 10 bases lay in between. CDR1 is SGHVS and CDR2 is FQNEAQ in the germline V gene. CDR3 nucleotides: TGTGCCAGCAGCCCGCAGGGATATCAGCCCCAGCATTTT. Encoded protein: CASSPQGYQPQHF.

The rearrangement links TRBV7-2 to TRBJ1-2, with D unclear. Trimming shortened V by 5 bases and J by 4 bases, and 11 bases separated the two germline ends. Per germline, CDR1 SGHTA and CDR2 FQGNSA. This CDR3 region has 13 residues. CDR3 protein: CASSEEGGYGYTF. The DNA of the CDR3 is TGTGCCAGCAGCGAAGAGGGAGGCTATGGCTACACCTTC.

V is TRBV10-3 and J is TRBJ1-1; D remains unclear. The V and J ends lost 3 bases and 5 bases respectively, with 10 bases between them. Germline CDR1 is ENHRY and CDR2 is SYGVKD. This CDR3 has 13 residues. CDR3 sequence: CAISDRIDTEAFF. The CDR3 bases are TGTGCCATCAGTGACAGAATTGATACTGAAGCTTTCTTT.

CDR3 sequence reads: CSVSSWDRGYEQYF. The CDR3 nucleotides read TGCAGCGTATCGAGTTGGGACAGGGGCTACGAGCAGTACTTC. V gene TRBV29-1 combines with J gene TRBJ2-7; 10 bases match TRBD1. The trim removed 6 bases at V and 3 bases at J, leaving 8 bases unmatched. Germline CDR1 is SQVTM and CDR2 is ANQGSEA. The CDR3 sequence is 14 residues long.

The rearrangement links TRBV6-5 to TRBJ1-6; D is ambiguous. The V end was cut by 3 bases, the J end by 8 bases, with 8 bases between. Germline values: CDR1 MNHEY, CDR2 SVGAGI. The CDR3 loop spans 13 amino acids. The CDR3 region is CASSYYADSPLHF. DNA for the CDR3: TGTGCCAGCAGTTATTACGCAGATTCACCCCTCCACTTT.

As regards this clone: No conserved phenylalanine or tryptophan ends this CDR3, so it is likely a read error. The chain uses TRBV30 and TRBJ1-5, with TRBD1 as a possible D gene (5 bases). The CDR3 totals 13 residues. Germline loops: CDR1 GTSNPN, CDR2 SVGIG (reference sequence). V was shortened by 1 base and J by 6 bases, with 10 bases between the two germline ends. The CDR3 coding sequence is TGTGCCTGGAGTGCAGGGTCGGGTCAGCCCCAGCATGTT. It specifies CAWSAGSGQPQHV.

This chain joins TRBV6-1 and TRBJ2-2; TRBD2 aligns across 7 bases. Unmatched junction bases numbered 3, after V lost 6 bases and J lost 5 bases. The CDR3 is 13 amino acids. Per germline, CDR1 MNHNS and CDR2 SASEGT. CDR3 bases: TGTGCCAGCAGGGCCGGGGGGACCGGGGAGCTGTTTTTT. Amino acid sequence: CASRAGGTGELFF.

The chain uses TRBV10-1 and TRBJ1-6; D remains unclear. The CDR3 has 10 residues. V was shortened by 7 bases and J by 9 bases, with 4 bases between the two germline ends. The germline V gene encodes CDR1 WNHNN and CDR2 SYGVQD (reference sequence). The CDR3 loop reads CASTFSPLHF. As DNA, the CDR3 is TGCGCCAGCACATTTTCACCCCTCCACTTT.

The chain employs TRBV7-6 and TRBJ1-4; weak D call: TRBD1 (5 bases). CDR3 length: 13 residues. The ends were cut back, 5 bases at V and 10 bases at J, with 14 bases in the middle. Germline CDR1 reads SGHVS; CDR2 reads FNYEAQ. CDR3 residues: CASSPRGEGKLFF. As DNA, the CDR3 is TGTGCCAGCAGCCCCCGAGGGGAGGGAAAACTGTTTTTT.

The chain employs TRBV5-1 and TRBJ2-7, with D possibly matching TRBD2 (6 bases). The V end lost 0 bases, the J end lost 6 bases, and 13 bases lay between the germline ends. The CDR3 totals 14 residues. The germline CDR1 and CDR2 sequences are SGHRS and YFSETQ. This CDR3 is CASSLDGGVSEQYF. CDR3 bases: TGCGCCAGCAGCTTGGACGGGGGAGTTAGCGAGCAGTACTTC.

This clone was detected only once. V is TRBV4-1 and J is TRBJ2-7, with 8 positions matching TRBD2. The CDR3 has 18 amino acids. Trimming took 4 bases from V and 4 from J; bases not matched to a gene: 18. Germline V gene sequence: CDR1 MGHRA, CDR2 YSYEKL. CDR3 DNA sequence: TGCGCCAGCAGCCCCGGGGGGATAGCGGGGACTTCTTATTACGAGCAGTACTTC. Its protein is CASSPGGIAGTSYYEQYF.

The chain is built from TRBV11-1 and TRBJ2-5, with 8 bases that match TRBD2. V was pared by 5 bases and J by 1 base, with 9 bases of the junction left unmatched. The V gene's germline CDR1 is SGHAT and CDR2 FQDESV (reference sequence). This CDR3 has 16 residues. As DNA, the CDR3 is TGTGCCAGCAGCCCTCCTCCGGGACTAGTCCAAGAGACCCAGTACTTC. Encoded protein: CASSPPPGLVQETQYF.

CDR3 amino acids: CASSALAGNNEQFF. The DNA for the CDR3 is TGTGCCAGCAGTGCTCTAGCGGGAAACAATGAGCAGTTCTTC. The chain has TRBV2 and TRBJ2-1; TRBD2 agrees at 9 bases. After removal of 4 bases from V and 5 bases from J, the junction contained 3 bases not matched to a gene. Germline CDR1 reads SNHLY; CDR2 reads FYNNEI. CDR3 size: 14 residues.

This clone showed up just a few times. The V call is TRBV18, the J call TRBJ2-7, with TRBD1 as a possible D gene (6 bases). From germline, CDR1 is KGHSH and CDR2 LQKENI. V was cut by 6 bases and J by 6 bases, with 21 bases left in between. This CDR3 has 15 residues. Written as DNA, the CDR3 is TGTGCCAGCTCTCTAAGGGGGAGACCTGCATCCGAGCAGTACTTC. Translated, it gives CASSLRGRPASEQYF.

Turning to this clone: The conserved final phenylalanine or tryptophan is absent from the CDR3, which likely points to a read error. The chain couples TRBV5-1 to TRBJ1-1; D perhaps matches TRBD1 (6 bases). The CDR3 spans 14 residues. Trimming stripped 4 bases from V and 7 bases from J, with 17 bases between. The germline CDR1 and CDR2 sequences are SGHRS and YFSETQ. The CDR3 here is CASSPGGALGEAFV. The CDR3 nucleotides read TGCGCCAGCAGCCCGGGGGGGGCTCTGGGTGAAGCTTTCGTT.

The chain combines TRBV9 with TRBJ2-1, with 11 bases lining up with TRBD2. Per germline, CDR1 SGDLS and CDR2 YYNGEE. Trimming cost V 5 bases and J 7 bases; bases outside gene matches: 8. This CDR3 comprises 15 residues. The CDR3 sequence: CASSGGTSGRNEQFF. The DNA for the CDR3 is TGTGCCAGCAGTGGGGGGACTAGCGGACGGAATGAGCAGTTCTTC.